This TCR beta chain was identified in a study of CD8 T cell repertoires and HIV-1 epitope variants. Sequenced by immunoSEQ multiplex PCR; TCRdb stores in-frame clones only, minus some. The data show 90,000 or so clones, almost 75% seen once. Per germline, CDR1 MDHEN and CDR2 SYDVKM. Between the trimmed V and J ends, which lost 7 bases and 1 base, there was a span of 5 bases. The CDR3 totals 11 residues. The table lists this clone with a few counts. Sequenced: uncultured baseline CD8+ T cells from peripheral blood mononuclear cells (PBMCs). The chain uses TRBV28 and TRBJ2-7; no reliable D call. The clonotype comes from a male donor with HIV. The CDR3 spells CASTYSYEQYF. CDR3 coding DNA: TGTGCCAGCACCTATTCCTACGAGCAGTACTTC.